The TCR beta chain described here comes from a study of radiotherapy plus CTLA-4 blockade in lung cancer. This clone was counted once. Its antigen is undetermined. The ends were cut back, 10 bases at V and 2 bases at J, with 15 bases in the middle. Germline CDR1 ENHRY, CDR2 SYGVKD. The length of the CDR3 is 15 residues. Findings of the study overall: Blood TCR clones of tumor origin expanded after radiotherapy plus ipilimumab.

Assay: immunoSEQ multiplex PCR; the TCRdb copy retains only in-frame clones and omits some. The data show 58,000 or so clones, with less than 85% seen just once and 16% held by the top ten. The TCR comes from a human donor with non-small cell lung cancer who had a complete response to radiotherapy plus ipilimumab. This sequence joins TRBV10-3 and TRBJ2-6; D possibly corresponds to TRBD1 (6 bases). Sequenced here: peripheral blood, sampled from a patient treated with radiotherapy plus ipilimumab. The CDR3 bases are TGTGCCACCCGTCAGGGACAAACTGGGGCCAACGTCCTGACTTTC. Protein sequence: CATRQGQTGANVLTF.